This TCR beta chain emerged from a study of blood T cells in healthy people across ages. Study findings and constraints: Since the PBMCs were unsorted, naive and antigen-experienced cells could not be conclusively compared. When set beside aged donors, long-lived donors presented more naive CD4+ cells and higher diversity.

The CDR3 loop spans 15 amino acids. CDR1 is MNHEY and CDR2 is SVGAGI in the germline V gene. In the case of this clonotype: The antigen remains unidentified. An end of the junction does not agree with germline; a read error may underlie this.

Ranging in age from about 6 to 100, the donors were healthy Caucasian individuals from Russia. A sample-barcoded 5' primer and a J-beta primer mix were used in a second PCR of roughly 7 to 11 cycles. MiXCR, applied by TCRdb to the 5' RACE reads, yields one record per CDR3 protein. The sample records 1.5 million to 2 million distinct CDR3 sequences, roughly 28% being singletons. This TCR was sampled from a woman in her 30s in good health. The chain recombines TRBV6-5 with TRBJ2-2; either TRBD1 or TRBD2 may fit D (5 bases each). The specimen sequenced was blood. In nucleotides, the CDR3 is TGTGCCAGCAGGTCTCCGCGGACAAACACCGGGGAGCGGTTTTTT. Translation gives CASRSPRTNTGERFF.